Each of the 10 T cell receptor beta chains below was sequenced from the same sample in a study of T cell responses to AZD1222 COVID-19 vaccine. Here immunoSEQ multiplex PCR was the method, and the copy in TCRdb shows in-frame clones only, minus some. The sample includes 79,000 or so clones, 65% to 80% seen only once; the top ten take approximately 27%. Specimen: peripheral blood, collected 28 days after the second dose of the MenACWY control vaccine. The receptors originated from an adult who received the MenACWY meningococcal vaccine as a control.

The V call is TRBV30, the J call TRBJ1-4; D might be TRBD1 (5 bases). The germline V gene encodes CDR1 GTSNPN and CDR2 SVGIG (reference sequence). The CDR3 contains 12 residues. The ends were cut back, 5 bases at V and 8 bases at J, with 12 bases in the middle. In nucleotides, the CDR3 is TGTGCCTGGGGGGGAGAGGGGGAAAAACTGTTTTTT. It is translated as CAWGGEGEKLFF.

The V call is TRBV15, the J call TRBJ2-7; 10 bases are a match to TRBD1. This CDR3 is 17 amino acids long. V was pared by 1 base and J by 0 bases, with 6 bases of the junction left unmatched. Germline V lookup: CDR1 LNHNV, CDR2 YYDKDF (reference sequence). Here the CDR3 DNA reads TGTGCCACCAGCAGAGGTTACGGGACAGGGGACTCCTACGAGCAGTACTTC. This sequence encodes CATSRGYGTGDSYEQYF.

The chain carries TRBV3-1 (or the pseudogene TRBV3-2) and TRBJ2-7; 7 nucleotides line up with TRBD1. There are 15 residues in the CDR3. Germline V gives CDR1 LGHDT, CDR2 YNNKEL (reference sequence). With V trimmed by 5 bases and J by 3 bases, 10 bases remained unmatched. The CDR3 loop is CASSFRQGDNYEQYF. CDR3 DNA sequence: TGTGCCAGCAGCTTTCGACAGGGAGATAACTACGAGCAGTACTTC.

The rearrangement joins TRBV7-9 to TRBJ1-5; D possibly corresponds to TRBD1 (6 bases). Germline loops: CDR1 SEHNR, CDR2 FQNEAQ (reference sequence). The CDR3 sequence is 17 residues long. Trimming shortened V by 1 base and J by 3 bases, and 16 bases separated the two germline ends. The CDR3 is CASSLGVGGEINQPQHF. The CDR3 DNA reads as TGTGCCAGCAGCTTAGGGGTAGGGGGTGAGATCAATCAGCCCCAGCATTTT.

The chain uses TRBV6-5 and TRBJ1-4, with 8 nucleotides matching TRBD1. The J segment lost 6 bases and the V segment lost 10 bases, leaving 7 bases of the junction unmatched. Germline CDR1 MNHEY, CDR2 SVGAGI. CDR3 length: 13 amino acids. The CDR3 DNA sequence: TGTGCCACGAGCAGGGGGCTAGATGAAAAACTGTTTTTT. Translating it yields CATSRGLDEKLFF.

In its sample, this clone is medium-sized. The V gene is TRBV2, the J gene TRBJ2-7; 11 bases are shared with TRBD2. Germline assignment: CDR1 SNHLY and CDR2 FYNNEI. The CDR3 consists of 15 residues. Trimming cost V 2 bases and J 3 bases; bases outside gene matches: 3. The CDR3 nucleotides are TGTGCCAGCAGTGAAACTAGCGGGAGCATCTACGAGCAGTACTTC. It is translated as CASSETSGSIYEQYF.

J is TRBJ2-1 and V is TRBV5-6; D not resolved. The CDR3 has 19 residues. Trimming removed 4 bases from V and 9 bases from J, with 32 bases in between. Germline V gene lookup returns CDR1 SGHDT and CDR2 YYEEEE. CDR3 nucleotide sequence: TGTGCCAGCAGCCTCCGAGTAGGCTCCGCGGTATCGGGCATGGGTGAGCAGTTCTTC. It specifies CASSLRVGSAVSGMGEQFF. Full variable domain (missing parts from reference TRBV5-6 and TRBJ2-1): DAGVTQSPTHLIKTRGQQVTLRCSPKSGHDTVSWYQQALGQGPQFIFQYYEEEERQRGNFPDRFSGHQFPNYSSELNVNALLLGDSALYLCASSLRVGSAVSGMGEQFFGPGTRLTVL.

The chain joins TRBV19 to TRBJ1-4; 7 nucleotides line up with TRBD1. J lost 10 bases, V lost 5 bases, and 7 bases had no gene match. The CDR3 is made up of 13 amino acids. Looked up from germline, CDR1 is LNHDA and CDR2 is SQIVND (reference sequence). The CDR3 DNA sequence: TGTGCCAGTAGTTTAAGACAGGGTAGAAAACTGTTTTTT. Its translation: CASSLRQGRKLFF.

V usage is TRBV4-3 and J usage is TRBJ1-2; D is unresolved. This CDR3 spans 15 amino acids. Germline V gene lookup returns CDR1 LGHNA and CDR2 YSLEER. V was pared by 0 bases and J by 1 base, with 9 bases between. The CDR3 DNA follows: TGCGCCAGCAGCCAAGATCGAATGGGTAACTATGGCTACACCTTC. It is translated as CASSQDRMGNYGYTF.

J is TRBJ2-6 and V is TRBV28; TRBD1 might be the D (5 bases). CDR1 is MDHEN, CDR2 SYDVKM, per germline. With 10 bases removed from V and 2 bases from J, the gap between germline ends came to 18 bases. This CDR3 has 16 amino acids. The CDR3: CATYRSGFPGANVLTF. CDR3 bases: TGTGCCACCTATCGATCAGGGTTCCCTGGGGCCAACGTCCTGACTTTC.